The 27 T cell receptor beta chains reported below all come from one sample, sequenced in a study of T cells in tuberculosis. Profiled with immunoSEQ multiplex PCR; TCRdb holds only in-frame clones, not every one. The sample has tens of thousands of clones; about nine tenths are singletons. Specimen: PBMCs. All receptors come from a donor aged 10-35 years with latent tuberculosis or without tuberculosis infection. Some clones in this sample may be carry-over from other donors' samples.

V and J are TRBV2 and TRBJ1-4; 8 nucleotides agree with TRBD1. Germline values: CDR1 SNHLY, CDR2 FYNNEI. This CDR3 spans 13 amino acids. J lost 7 bases, V lost 3 bases, and 1 base had no gene match. CDR3 protein: CASSDRGREKLFF. CDR3 nucleotides: TGTGCCAGCAGTGACAGGGGGCGTGAAAAACTGTTTTTT.

This clone was found once. The V and J genes are TRBV7-8 and TRBJ1-1, with D uncertain. Trimming cost V 2 bases and J 1 base, with 11 bases left between them. Germline V gene data show CDR1 as SGHVS and CDR2 as FQNEAQ. CDR3 length: 15 residues. This CDR3 reads CASSLRIEENTEAFF. CDR3 bases: TGTGCCAGCAGCTTACGGATTGAGGAGAACACTGAAGCTTTCTTT.

The chain couples TRBV27 to TRBJ2-7, with TRBD1 matching 7 bases. From germline, CDR1 is MNHEY and CDR2 SMNVEV (reference sequence). The CDR3 contains 15 residues. The V and J ends lost 3 bases and 3 bases, in that order; junction bases with no gene match: 8. This chain's CDR3 is CASSLRDSSFYEQYF. CDR3 bases: TGTGCCAGCAGTTTGAGGGACAGCTCTTTCTACGAGCAGTACTTC.

The chain recombines TRBV27 with TRBJ2-7, with 9 bases identical to TRBD2. Per germline, CDR1 MNHEY and CDR2 SMNVEV (reference sequence). The CDR3 is made up of 16 amino acids. Trimming cost V 3 bases and J 0 bases; bases outside gene matches: 6. The CDR3 sequence: CASSLSSGKVSYEQYF. As DNA, the CDR3 is TGTGCCAGCAGTTTGTCTAGCGGGAAAGTCTCCTACGAGCAGTACTTC.

The chain carries TRBV28 and TRBJ2-7; D is unresolved. The V gene lost 7 bases and the J gene lost 0 bases, with 13 bases spanning the gap. CDR3 length: 14 residues. CDR1 is MDHEN, CDR2 SYDVKM, per germline. CDR3 DNA: TGTGCCAGCACACGACCAGGTTCCTCCTACGAGCAGTACTTC. This codes for CASTRPGSSYEQYF.

V is TRBV29-1 and J is TRBJ1-2; D gene ambiguous. Germline CDR1 is SQVTM and CDR2 is ANQGSEA. V was pared by 6 bases and J by 4 bases, with 9 bases between. CDR3 length equals 11 residues. The CDR3 DNA reads as TGCAGCGTGGAGGGATTCTATGGCTACACCTTC. It encodes CSVEGFYGYTF.

The chain combines TRBV25-1 with TRBJ1-2, with 10 bases identical to TRBD1. J was trimmed by 4 bases and V by 8 bases; bases with no gene match: 13. Germline CDR1 reads MGHDK; CDR2 reads SYGVNS. This CDR3 comprises 16 residues. In nucleotides, the CDR3 is TGTGCCAGCGCTGGGACAGGGGAATTCGGCGGCTATGGCTACACCTTC. Its translation is CASAGTGEFGGYGYTF.

The chain joins TRBV27 to TRBJ2-2, with 7 bases fitting TRBD2. The CDR3 sequence is 16 residues long. J gave up 6 bases and V 6 bases, and 13 bases lay outside the gene matches. Per the germline V gene, CDR1 is MNHEY and CDR2 is SMNVEV (reference sequence). This CDR3 is CASSGNSGVRAGELFF. DNA of the CDR3: TGTGCCAGCAGCGGTAACAGCGGGGTGCGTGCCGGGGAGCTGTTTTTT.

This chain links TRBV27 with TRBJ1-1; D ambiguous. Germline V lookup: CDR1 MNHEY, CDR2 SMNVEV (reference sequence). The CDR3 has 13 amino acids. V was trimmed by 1 base and J by 6 bases, leaving 9 bases between them. The chain's CDR3 is CASSLWRAAEAFF. For the CDR3, the DNA is TGTGCCAGCAGTTTATGGCGGGCGGCTGAAGCTTTCTTT.

This clone has a handful of counts. The chain links TRBV5-6 to TRBJ2-1; D uncertain. Germline CDR1 SGHDT, CDR2 YYEEEE. With 0 bases removed from V and 10 bases from J, the gap between germline ends came to 5 bases. The CDR3 sequence is 11 residues long. The CDR3 sequence is CASSLEHEQFF. The CDR3 DNA sequence: TGTGCCAGCAGCTTGGAACACGAGCAGTTCTTC.

This chain joins TRBV2 and TRBJ2-7; D is ambiguous. This CDR3 contains 12 residues. The germline gives CDR1 SNHLY, CDR2 FYNNEI. V lost 7 bases and J lost 3, with 10 bases in between. The DNA of the CDR3 is TGTGCCAGCAATTTAGGAGTCTACGAGCAGTACTTC. It codes for CASNLGVYEQYF.

CDR3 sequence: CASSVDRISDQPQHF. The CDR3 coding sequence is TGTGCCAGCAGTGTCGACAGGATCTCCGATCAGCCCCAGCATTTT. This chain connects TRBV7-2 to TRBJ1-5; D is perhaps TRBD1 (6 bases). Germline V gives CDR1 SGHTA, CDR2 FQGNSA. The CDR3 spans 15 residues. Trimming took off 6 bases at V and 5 bases at J, with 17 bases between the two ends.

The V gene is TRBV30, the J gene TRBJ2-3, with 8 bases lining up with TRBD2. CDR1 and CDR2 (germline): GTSNPN, SVGIG (reference sequence). The CDR3 has 15 residues. Trimming cost V 2 bases and J 6 bases; bases outside gene matches: 10. The CDR3 region is CAWSLGLAVADTQYF. CDR3 nucleotides: TGTGCCTGGAGTTTAGGACTAGCAGTAGCGGATACGCAGTATTTT.

The chain recombines TRBV6-5 with TRBJ1-3; TRBD1 matches at 8 bases. The CDR3 totals 16 residues. Germline values: CDR1 MNHEY, CDR2 SVGAGI. Trimming removed 0 bases from V and 4 bases from J; junction bases left unmatched: 5. CDR3: CASSYSNRGSGNTIYF. The CDR3 DNA sequence: TGTGCCAGCAGTTACTCGAACAGGGGGAGCGGAAACACCATATATTTT.

This chain connects TRBV5-1 to TRBJ2-5; 10 bases agree with TRBD1. CDR1 is SGHRS and CDR2 is YFSETQ in the germline V gene. This CDR3 has 15 residues. V was clipped by 4 bases and J by 5 bases; unmatched bases: 8. The CDR3 sequence is CASSPTGGPLETQYF. In DNA, the CDR3 is TGCGCCAGCAGCCCGACAGGGGGCCCTTTGGAGACCCAGTACTTC.

This clone was counted a single time. The chain links TRBV2 to TRBJ1-5, with TRBD1 matching 7 bases. Germline CDR1 SNHLY, CDR2 FYNNEI. Losses at the gene ends were 8 bases for V and 1 base for J; bases not matched to a gene: 5. The CDR3 is made up of 14 amino acids. CDR3 coding DNA: TGTGCCAGCGGACAACAGGGGAGCAATCAGCCCCAGCATTTT. Its protein product is CASGQQGSNQPQHF.

V gene TRBV2 combines with J gene TRBJ1-5; tentative D call: TRBD1 (5 bases). Between the trimmed V and J ends, which lost 6 bases and 1 base, there was a span of 10 bases. The CDR3 spans 14 residues. Germline assignment: CDR1 SNHLY and CDR2 FYNNEI. CDR3 loop: CASRPGLSNQPQHF. The CDR3 DNA sequence: TGTGCCAGCAGGCCGGGACTAAGCAATCAGCCCCAGCATTTT.

This clone was counted once. This chain links TRBV12-5 with TRBJ2-7; D is perhaps TRBD2 (6 bases). The CDR3 runs to 16 residues. V lost 3 bases and J 0 bases, leaving 15 bases between the germline ends. Germline CDR1 and CDR2: LGHNT and FRNRAP. The CDR3 DNA reads as TGTGCTAGTGGTTTAGCCTTGGGGACTTTCTCCTACGAGCAGTACTTC. The encoded protein is CASGLALGTFSYEQYF.

V and J are TRBV11-2 and TRBJ1-1, with D unresolved. The CDR3 totals 13 residues. Trimming cost V 5 bases and J 0 bases, with 7 bases left between them. CDR1 is SGHAT and CDR2 is FQNNGV in the germline V gene. CDR3 DNA: TGTGCCAGCAGCAATATGTTGAACACTGAAGCTTTCTTT. This gives the protein CASSNMLNTEAFF. The full variable domain, in which reference TRBV11-2 and TRBJ1-1 provide the parts outside the CDR3, is EAGVAQSPRYKIIEKRQSVAFWCNPISGHATLYWYQQILGQGPKLLIQFQNNGVVDDSQLPKDRFSAERLKGVDSTLKIQPAKLEDSAVYLCASSNMLNTEAFFGQGTRLTVV.

With regard to this clone: The junction differs from germline at one of its ends, possibly a read error. V gene TRBV5-1 combines with J gene TRBJ2-2; 8 nucleotides match TRBD1. The CDR3 spans 15 residues. The V gene's germline CDR1 is SGHRS and CDR2 YFSETQ. As DNA, the CDR3 is TGCGCCAGCACCTTGGACAGGGTTAACACCGGGGAGCTGTTTTTT. Translation: CASTLDRVNTGELFF. The whole variable domain, remainder taken from reference TRBV5-1 and TRBJ2-2, is KAGVTQTPRYLIKTRGQQVTLSCSPISGHRSVSWYQQTPGQGLQFLFEYFSETQRNKGNFPGRFSGRQFSNSRSEMNVSTLELGDSALYLCASTLDRVNTGELFFGEGSRLTVL.

The chain links TRBV5-1 to TRBJ2-1; 10 bases agree with TRBD1. The CDR3 covers 16 residues. Trimming at V came to 0 bases and at J to 5 bases, leaving 5 bases not matched to a gene. Germline CDR1 SGHRS, CDR2 YFSETQ. CDR3 protein: CASSLAGTGVHNEQFF. The CDR3 DNA reads TGCGCCAGCAGCTTGGCCGGGACAGGGGTTCACAATGAGCAGTTCTTC. The full variable domain, rest sourced from reference TRBV5-1 and TRBJ2-1, is KAGVTQTPRYLIKTRGQQVTLSCSPISGHRSVSWYQQTPGQGLQFLFEYFSETQRNKGNFPGRFSGRQFSNSRSEMNVSTLELGDSALYLCASSLAGTGVHNEQFFGPGTRLTVL.

The rearrangement joins TRBV5-1 to TRBJ1-4, with unresolved D. V lost 5 bases to trimming and J lost 0 bases, with 11 bases between them. Germline-derived CDR1 and CDR2 are SGHRS and YFSETQ. The CDR3 contains 15 residues. The CDR3 coding sequence is TGCGCCAGCAGGCCGGAAACAGCAACTAATGAAAAACTGTTTTTT. This translates into CASRPETATNEKLFF.

The rearrangement uses TRBV7-8 and TRBJ1-3; 7 bases fit TRBD1. The V gene's germline CDR1 is SGHVS and CDR2 FQNEAQ. V lost 0 bases, J lost 4 bases, and 3 bases stayed unmatched. The CDR3 runs to 15 residues. The CDR3 sequence: CASSLAGGQGNTIYF. The CDR3 region has the DNA TGTGCCAGCAGCTTAGCAGGGGGCCAGGGAAACACCATATATTTT.

This sequence joins TRBV7-9 and TRBJ2-7; possibly TRBD1 for D (6 bases). V gave up 11 bases and J gave up 1 base, with 12 bases separating them. This CDR3 has 12 amino acids. Germline V CDR1 and CDR2: SEHNR, FQNEAQ (reference sequence). For the CDR3, the DNA is TGTGCCTCCCGGGACACGTCCTACGAGCAGTACTTC. As protein: CASRDTSYEQYF.

The chain employs TRBV10-3 and TRBJ2-1; 7 bases map to TRBD2. With 2 bases clipped from V and 0 bases from J, the junction kept 4 bases outside the gene matches. CDR3 length equals 16 residues. The germline V gene has CDR1 ENHRY and CDR2 SYGVKD. As DNA, the CDR3 is TGTGCCATCAGTGAGCGGCGGGAGCCCTCCTACAATGAGCAGTTCTTC. This translates into CAISERREPSYNEQFF.

J is TRBJ1-2 and V is TRBV9; D may be TRBD1 (6 bases). Germline V lookup: CDR1 SGDLS, CDR2 YYNGEE. This CDR3 is built from 14 residues. Trimming cost V 4 bases and J 8 bases, with 18 bases left between them. The CDR3 region is CASSHRDIARGYTF. In DNA form, the CDR3 reads TGTGCCAGCAGCCACCGGGACATCGCCCGCGGCTACACCTTC.

This chain connects TRBV27 to TRBJ1-5; 8 bases are a match to TRBD1. With 1 base clipped from V and 6 bases from J, the junction kept 8 bases outside the gene matches. This CDR3 is 16 amino acids long. Germline loops: CDR1 MNHEY, CDR2 SMNVEV (reference sequence). The DNA for the CDR3 is TGTGCCAGCAGTTTATGGGTCACAGGGGGAGGTCAGCCCCAGCATTTT. Protein sequence: CASSLWVTGGGQPQHF.